The 25 T cell receptor beta chains listed next were all sequenced from one sample in a study of blood T cell repertoires in COVID-19. The repertoire was sequenced with immunoSEQ multiplex PCR; TCRdb's copy has only in-frame clones and lacks some. The sample contains more than 200,000 clones, roughly 87% of which appear only once. The sequenced sample was PBMCs or T cells enriched from blood (not recorded which). The source of these receptors is a man in his thirties or forties who had recovered from COVID-19.

Turning to this clone: This CDR3 is also generated by other DNA sequences in the sample. The chain combines TRBV6-5 with TRBJ1-5, with 10 positions matching TRBD1. The junction had 1 base not matched to a gene; V was cut back by 6 bases and J by 2 bases. There are 14 residues in the CDR3. From germline, CDR1 is MNHEY and CDR2 SVGAGI. The CDR3 nucleotides read TGTGCCAGCAGGACAGGGGGCGGCAATCAGCCCCAGCATTTT. Translation gives CASRTGGGNQPQHF.

The J gene is TRBJ2-5, the V gene TRBV5-1; 14 bases are shared with TRBD2. The ends lost 4 bases at V and 2 bases at J; junction bases unmatched: 7. CDR3 length: 17 amino acids. Germline lookup yields CDR1 SGHRS and CDR2 YFSETQ. The DNA for the CDR3 is TGCGCCAGCAGCAAAGGGACTAGCGGGGGATCGCAAGAGACCCAGTACTTC. It yields the protein CASSKGTSGGSQETQYF.

Notes on this clone: The same CDR3 arises from other DNA sequences in this sample as well. The chain links TRBV5-1 to TRBJ2-3; 7 nucleotides line up with TRBD2. CDR3 length equals 15 residues. V shed 0 bases, J shed 0 bases, and the junction held 1 base outside the gene matches. Germline lookup yields CDR1 SGHRS and CDR2 YFSETQ. CDR3 residues: CASSLGRGSTDTQYF. In DNA form, the CDR3 reads TGCGCCAGCAGCTTGGGGCGGGGGAGCACAGATACGCAGTATTTT.

This chain links TRBV7-2 with TRBJ1-5; the D is unclear. Trimming stripped 2 bases from V and 4 bases from J, with 15 bases between. The CDR3 totals 16 residues. Germline V gene lookup returns CDR1 SGHTA and CDR2 FQGNSA. The CDR3: CASSLFGVAGNQPQHF. The CDR3 DNA reads TGTGCCAGCAGCTTATTCGGCGTGGCAGGTAATCAGCCCCAGCATTTT.

CDR3 region: CASSPALAGVSTDTQYF. The CDR3 bases are TGTGCCAGCTCACCAGCACTAGCGGGGGTTAGCACAGATACGCAGTATTTT. This chain connects TRBV18 to TRBJ2-3, with 11 bases matching TRBD2. The V gene end was trimmed by 2 bases and the J gene end by 0 bases; junction bases not matched to a gene: 4. This CDR3 is 17 amino acids long. Per germline, CDR1 KGHSH and CDR2 LQKENI.

The V and J genes are TRBV11-2 and TRBJ1-4; the match to TRBD1 covers 7 bases. V was clipped by 3 bases and J by 10 bases; unmatched bases: 8. Germline lookup yields CDR1 SGHAT and CDR2 FQNNGV. The CDR3 loop spans 14 amino acids. The DNA for the CDR3 is TGTGCCAGCAGCTTGGAGACAGGGATGGGAAAACTGTTTTTT. It encodes CASSLETGMGKLFF.

This clone was seen a handful of times. This sequence joins TRBV15 and TRBJ1-2; D remains unclear. There are 12 residues in the CDR3. V lost 0 bases, J lost 5 bases, and 4 bases lay in between. Germline CDR1 LNHNV, CDR2 YYDKDF (reference sequence). As DNA, the CDR3 is TGTGCCACCAGCAGAGATGCGTATGGCTACACCTTC. It specifies CATSRDAYGYTF.

In its sample, this clone was seen a few times. The rearrangement joins TRBV6-2 or TRBV6-3 to TRBJ2-6, with 9 bases matching TRBD2. The CDR3 sequence is 19 residues long. V dropped 5 bases and J dropped 0; count of bases not matched to a gene: 11. CDR1 MNHEY and CDR2 SVGEGT come from the germline V gene. Here the CDR3 reads CASSDAGTSITSGANVLTF. The CDR3 region has the DNA TGTGCCAGCAGTGATGCCGGGACTAGCATTACCTCTGGGGCCAACGTCCTGACTTTC.

The chain uses TRBV7-2 and TRBJ1-1; TRBD1 matches at 10 bases. The J segment lost 4 bases and the V segment lost 4 bases, leaving 3 bases of the junction unmatched. This CDR3 is 14 amino acids long. Germline V CDR1 and CDR2: SGHTA, FQGNSA. CDR3 DNA sequence: TGTGCCAGCAGCTCGACAGGGGGCTTCACTGAAGCTTTCTTT. Encoded protein: CASSSTGGFTEAFF.

J is TRBJ1-6 and V is TRBV18; D remains unclear. The germline V gene has CDR1 KGHSH and CDR2 LQKENI. This CDR3 spans 15 amino acids. V gave up 4 bases and J gave up 7 bases, with 14 bases separating them. The CDR3 bases are TGTGCCAGCTCACTTTCGGGTGGTCGGAATTCACCCCTCCACTTT. Protein: CASSLSGGRNSPLHF.

This rearrangement joins TRBV19 to TRBJ1-6; 7 nucleotides agree with TRBD1. The CDR3 has 18 amino acids. J gave up 0 bases and V 5 bases, and 10 bases lay outside the gene matches. The germline gives CDR1 LNHDA, CDR2 SQIVND (reference sequence). The CDR3 nucleotides read TGTGCCAGTAGTCTAAACCGGGACAGCTCCTCCTATAATTCACCCCTCCACTTT. It yields the protein CASSLNRDSSSYNSPLHF.

The V call is TRBV25-1, the J call TRBJ2-7; tentatively, D is TRBD1 (6 bases). The germline V gene encodes CDR1 MGHDK and CDR2 SYGVNS. V was shortened by 2 bases and J by 2 bases, with 13 bases between the two germline ends. CDR3 length equals 15 residues. DNA for the CDR3: TGTGCCAGCAGTGAAGGCAGGGGTGGCCCCTACGAGCAGTACTTC. It encodes CASSEGRGGPYEQYF.

The rearrangement joins TRBV6-6 to TRBJ2-7; 8 bases line up with TRBD2. The CDR3 totals 15 residues. CDR1 and CDR2 (germline): MNHNY, SVGAGI (reference sequence). Germline trimming cut 4 bases from V and 0 bases from J; bases unmatched to any gene: 5. The CDR3 protein is CASSFSGGDSYEQYF. CDR3 DNA: TGTGCCAGCAGTTTCTCGGGGGGGGACTCCTACGAGCAGTACTTC.

This rearrangement joins TRBV14 to TRBJ2-5; the D is unclear. Germline V lookup: CDR1 SGHDN, CDR2 FVKESK. Trimming cost V 0 bases and J 6 bases, with 5 bases left between them. CDR3 length: 12 residues. DNA for the CDR3: TGTGCCAGCAGCCAAGATCGTCAGACCCAGTACTTC. It codes for CASSQDRQTQYF. The full variable domain, with the rest looked up from reference TRBV14 and TRBJ2-5, is EAGVTQFPSHSVIEKGQTVTLRCDPISGHDNLYWYRRVMGKEIKFLLHFVKESKQDESGMPNNRFLAERTGGTYSTLKVQPAELEDSGVYFCASSQDRQTQYFGPGTRLLVL.

V and J are TRBV18 and TRBJ2-7; 8 bases are a match to TRBD2. Per the germline V gene, CDR1 is KGHSH and CDR2 is LQKENI. CDR3 length equals 14 residues. Trimming at V came to 3 bases and at J to 2 bases, leaving 3 bases not matched to a gene. This CDR3 reads CASSPAGGPYEQYF. CDR3 DNA sequence: TGTGCCAGCTCACCGGCGGGGGGCCCCTACGAGCAGTACTTC. The variable domain in full, with the rest retrieved from reference TRBV18 and TRBJ2-7, is NAGVMQNPRHLVRRRGQEARLRCSPMKGHSHVYWYRQLPEEGLKFMVYLQKENIIDESGMPKERFSAEFPKEGPSILRIQQVVRGDSAAYFCASSPAGGPYEQYFGPGTRLTVT.

The V and J genes are TRBV4-1 and TRBJ2-3; 9 nucleotides line up with TRBD1. After removal of 6 bases from V and 3 bases from J, the junction contained 10 bases not matched to a gene. The CDR3 is made up of 16 amino acids. CDR1 and CDR2 (germline): MGHRA, YSYEKL. Written as DNA, the CDR3 is TGCGCCAGCAGAAAAGGAGGGGGACAGGGAACAGATACGCAGTATTTT. As protein: CASRKGGGQGTDTQYF.

The chain couples TRBV24-1 to TRBJ2-1; TRBD2 agrees at 7 bases. Losses at the gene ends were 4 bases for V and 1 base for J; bases not matched to a gene: 9. From germline, CDR1 is KGHDR and CDR2 SFDVKD. The CDR3 totals 17 residues. The DNA of the CDR3 is TGTGCCACCAGTGAGGGGGGGAGGGCCGAGTCCTACAATGAGCAGTTCTTC. It specifies CATSEGGRAESYNEQFF.

The chain is built from TRBV24-1 and TRBJ2-1; 14 nucleotides agree with TRBD2. The germline V gene has CDR1 KGHDR and CDR2 SFDVKD. The ends lost 5 bases at V and 10 bases at J; junction bases unmatched: 6. This CDR3 comprises 15 residues. The CDR3 protein is CATSGGLAGEWEQFF. DNA for the CDR3: TGTGCCACCAGTGGGGGACTAGCGGGAGAATGGGAGCAGTTCTTC.

The chain links TRBV6-2 or TRBV6-3 to TRBJ2-3; 10 bases are shared with TRBD2. J gave up 4 bases and V 2 bases, and 0 bases lay outside the gene matches. The V gene's germline CDR1 is MNHEY and CDR2 SVGEGT. The CDR3 is made up of 14 amino acids. The CDR3 DNA reads as TGTGCCAGCAGTTACGGGACTAGCGCAGATACGCAGTATTTT. Amino acid sequence: CASSYGTSADTQYF.

This chain links TRBV19 with TRBJ1-1; 7 nucleotides agree with TRBD1. Trimming took 4 bases from V and 1 from J; bases not matched to a gene: 3. This CDR3 region has 14 residues. Germline CDR1 reads LNHDA; CDR2 reads SQIVND (reference sequence). The CDR3 sequence is CASSRTGPNTEAFF. CDR3 DNA sequence: TGTGCCAGTAGTAGGACAGGACCGAACACTGAAGCTTTCTTT.

This chain joins TRBV3-1 (or the pseudogene TRBV3-2) and TRBJ2-7, with TRBD1 matching over 10 bases. Germline trimming cut 4 bases from V and 3 bases from J; bases unmatched to any gene: 9. Looked up from germline, CDR1 is LGHDT and CDR2 is YNNKEL (reference sequence). The CDR3 consists of 16 residues. The CDR3 here is CASSRSGTGEYYEQYF. The DNA for the CDR3 is TGTGCCAGCAGCCGATCCGGGACAGGGGAATACTACGAGCAGTACTTC.

V is TRBV4-1 and J is TRBJ2-4; 10 nucleotides agree with TRBD1. The CDR3 is 15 residues long. The junction had 6 bases not matched to a gene; V was cut back by 1 base and J by 9 bases. In germline, CDR1 is MGHRA, CDR2 YSYEKL. CDR3 in amino acids: CASSQVGDRGAIQYF. The CDR3, as DNA: TGCGCCAGCAGCCAAGTGGGGGACAGGGGTGCCATTCAGTACTTC.

The chain has TRBV11-1 and TRBJ1-2, with 7 bases matching TRBD1. The CDR3 covers 15 residues. Looked up from germline, CDR1 is SGHAT and CDR2 is FQDESV (reference sequence). V was clipped by 1 base and J by 6 bases; unmatched bases: 8. CDR3 DNA: TGTGCCAGCAGCTTAGGCGGCAGAGGGGGCGATGGCTACACCTTC. This encodes CASSLGGRGGDGYTF.

The V and J genes are TRBV4-2 and TRBJ2-2, with D perhaps TRBD1 (5 bases). The V gene's germline CDR1 is LGHNA and CDR2 YNFKEQ. The CDR3 runs to 14 residues. V lost 2 bases and J 5 bases, leaving 9 bases between the germline ends. CDR3 sequence reads: CASSQQGSTGELFF. CDR3 DNA: TGTGCCAGCAGCCAACAGGGATCGACCGGGGAGCTGTTTTTT.

The J gene is TRBJ1-5, the V gene TRBV15, with 9 bases identical to TRBD1. J lost 7 bases, V lost 0 bases, and 7 bases had no gene match. The CDR3 sequence is 16 residues long. Germline lookup yields CDR1 LNHNV and CDR2 YYDKDF (reference sequence). This CDR3 is CATSRDGGTGNQPQHF. In nucleotides, the CDR3 is TGTGCCACCAGCAGAGATGGTGGGACAGGGAACCAGCCCCAGCATTTT.